The 25 T cell receptor beta chains presented below share a single source sample, sequenced in a study of Graves' ophthalmopathy and Graves' hyperthyroidism. The TCR beta CDR3 regions underwent amplification from RNA transcripts. First-round RT-PCR with HTBI primers preceded a second-round multiplex PCR. Via MiXCR, TCRdb re-called the multiplex PCR reads, giving one row per CDR3 protein. The table has 170,000 or so distinct CDR3 sequences, 35% to 45% seen once. Material for sequencing was peripheral blood. Receptors originate from a man aged 25-45 years with Graves' ophthalmopathy.

There are many counts of this clonotype. The chain joins TRBV27 to TRBJ1-2; D is possibly TRBD1 (6 bases). The CDR3 has 16 residues. The V gene's germline CDR1 is MNHEY and CDR2 SMNVEV (reference sequence). Trimming cost V 2 bases and J 2 bases, with 15 bases left between them. Here the CDR3 DNA reads TGTGCCAGCAGTTTAGTGGGGACAAATAGGAACTATGGCTACACCTTC. Encoded protein: CASSLVGTNRNYGYTF.

This clonotype was seen many times. The chain employs TRBV29-1 and TRBJ1-1, with D tentatively TRBD1 (6 bases). V was cut by 7 bases and J by 0 bases, with 12 bases left in between. There are 13 residues in the CDR3. Germline lookup yields CDR1 SQVTM and CDR2 ANQGSEA. The CDR3 sequence is CSAHREMNTEAFF. The CDR3 region has the DNA TGCAGCGCTCACAGGGAGATGAACACTGAAGCTTTCTTT. The full variable domain, its missing parts supplied by reference TRBV29-1 and TRBJ1-1, is SAVISQKPSRDICQRGTSLTIQCQVDSQVTMMFWYRQQPGQSLTLIATANQGSEATYESGFVIDKFPISRPNLTFSTLTVSNMSPEDSSIYLCSAHREMNTEAFFGQGTRLTVV.

This clonotype appeared many times. Written as DNA, the CDR3 is TGTGCCAGCAGCCAAGGACTAGCCAGTGATGCGCAGTATTTT. It specifies CASSQGLASDAQYF. This chain joins TRBV4-2 and TRBJ2-3, with TRBD2 identical over 7 bases. The germline V gene has CDR1 LGHNA and CDR2 YNFKEQ. The J segment lost 10 bases and the V segment lost 1 base, leaving 8 bases of the junction unmatched. The CDR3 loop spans 14 amino acids.

The rearrangement links TRBV7-8 to TRBJ2-7; weak D call: TRBD2 (6 bases). Trimming cost V 5 bases and J 2 bases, with 16 bases left between them. CDR3 length equals 15 residues. Germline loops: CDR1 SGHVS, CDR2 FQNEAQ. The DNA for the CDR3 is TGTGCCAGCAGCGTCGGGACCACGGGAGCCTACGAGCAGTACTTC. It encodes CASSVGTTGAYEQYF.

In this sample, this clonotype turned up many times. This rearrangement joins TRBV7-3 to TRBJ1-5; D uncertain. CDR1 SGHTA and CDR2 FQGTGA come from the germline V gene. The V gene lost 1 base and the J gene lost 7 bases, with 11 bases spanning the gap. CDR3 length equals 14 residues. The CDR3 DNA reads TGTGCCAGCAGCTTAATTTTATGGCCCCAGCCCCAGCATTTT. It translates to CASSLILWPQPQHF.

In this sample, this clonotype turned up many times. The chain joins TRBV20-1 to TRBJ2-7; 9 bases align to TRBD1. The CDR3 spans 15 residues. V shed 5 bases, J shed 3 bases, and the junction held 11 bases outside the gene matches. From germline, CDR1 is DFQATT and CDR2 SNEGSKA (reference sequence). CDR3 residues: CSAGTGGRRIYEQYF. CDR3 in DNA: TGCAGTGCTGGAACAGGGGGCCGGAGAATCTACGAGCAGTACTTC.

This clonotype was picked up many times. This chain joins TRBV19 and TRBJ1-3; 7 bases line up with TRBD1. The CDR3 has 14 residues. The V gene's germline CDR1 is LNHDA and CDR2 SQIVND (reference sequence). Trimming at V came to 7 bases and at J to 0 bases, leaving 3 bases not matched to a gene. CDR3 loop: CASKHRGSGNTIYF. The CDR3 DNA reads TGTGCCAGTAAACACAGGGGCTCTGGAAACACCATATATTTT.

The chain employs TRBV7-2 and TRBJ2-5; D ambiguous. The CDR3 is 13 amino acids. The germline V and J ends were trimmed by 2 bases and 2 bases, with 6 bases remaining between them. Per germline, CDR1 SGHTA and CDR2 FQGNSA. Here the CDR3 reads CASSLIRQETQYF. CDR3 in DNA: TGTGCCAGCAGCTTAATCAGGCAAGAGACCCAGTACTTC. The variable domain in full, completed from reference TRBV7-2 and TRBJ2-5, reads GAGVSQSPSNKVTEKGKDVELRCDPISGHTALYWYRQSLGQGLEFLIYFQGNSAPDKSGLPSDRFSAERTGGSVSTLTIQRTQQEDSAVYLCASSLIRQETQYFGPGTRLLVL.

This clonotype was seen only a few times. The chain combines TRBV6-2 or TRBV6-3 with TRBJ1-1; 8 positions agree with TRBD1. Germline V gene sequence: CDR1 MNHEY, CDR2 SVGEGT. The CDR3 sequence is 18 residues long. J gave up 0 bases and V 5 bases, and 14 bases lay outside the gene matches. CDR3 in amino acids: CASSPHRGTFGMNTEAFF. The CDR3 DNA reads as TGTGCCAGCAGTCCACACAGGGGGACATTTGGGATGAACACTGAAGCTTTCTTT.

The gene calls are TRBV12-3 or TRBV12-4 and TRBJ2-7, with D possibly matching TRBD2 (5 bases). Between the trimmed V and J ends, which lost 3 bases and 2 bases, there was a span of 11 bases. The CDR3 has 14 amino acids. CDR3 loop: CASSFEGDTYEQYF. CDR3 sequence (DNA): TGTGCCAGCAGTTTCGAGGGAGACACCTACGAGCAGTACTTC.

The gene calls are TRBV15 and TRBJ2-7; 7 bases match TRBD2. The CDR3 runs 15 residues. The J segment lost 2 bases and the V segment lost 0 bases, leaving 4 bases of the junction unmatched. Germline CDR1 LNHNV, CDR2 YYDKDF (reference sequence). DNA of the CDR3: TGTGCCACCAGCAGAGATGGGGGGGAAACCTACGAGCAGTACTTC. Amino acid sequence: CATSRDGGETYEQYF.

The gene calls are TRBV10-3 and TRBJ1-1; D remains unclear. This CDR3 region has 13 residues. Germline V gene sequence: CDR1 ENHRY, CDR2 SYGVKD. V was shortened by 10 bases and J by 1 base, with 13 bases between the two germline ends. The CDR3 DNA follows: TGTGCCACCGAATCTAGGGAGAACACTGAAGCTTTCTTT. This encodes CATESRENTEAFF.

This clonotype was counted at least ten times. This sequence joins TRBV11-3 and TRBJ2-1; no clear D. The CDR3 runs 15 residues. In germline, CDR1 is SGHNT, CDR2 YENEEA. The V end lost 3 bases, the J end lost 2 bases, and 11 bases lay between the germline ends. The CDR3 sequence: CASSFRPTTYNEQFF. In DNA form, the CDR3 reads TGTGCCAGCAGCTTCAGACCAACTACCTACAATGAGCAGTTCTTC.

This clonotype has just a few counts. The genes are TRBV12-3 or TRBV12-4 and TRBJ2-7, with 11 bases fitting TRBD2. V lost 6 bases, J lost 7 bases, and 11 bases stayed unmatched. This CDR3 is built from 15 residues. CDR3 nucleotides: TGTGCCAGCAGGGTGGGGACTAGCGGACCCGCGGAGCAGTACTTC. Its protein product is CASRVGTSGPAEQYF.

The V and J genes are TRBV29-1 and TRBJ2-6, with 9 nucleotides matching TRBD1. Trimming cost V 6 bases and J 0 bases; bases outside gene matches: 3. The CDR3 is made up of 15 amino acids. The germline CDR1 and CDR2 sequences are SQVTM and ANQGSEA. The CDR3 nucleotides are TGCAGCGTAGGGACAGGGAGCTCTGGGGCCAACGTCCTGACTTTC. Translation: CSVGTGSSGANVLTF.

This clonotype was picked up many times. The CDR3 DNA follows: TGTGCCAGCAGAGGACAAATGGGGTCCCTGGCCAAAAACATTCAGTACTTC. It yields the protein CASRGQMGSLAKNIQYF. The V call is TRBV2, the J call TRBJ2-4; tentatively, D is TRBD1 (5 bases). Germline CDR1 is SNHLY and CDR2 is FYNNEI. With 6 bases removed from V and 1 base from J, the gap between germline ends came to 19 bases. The CDR3 is made up of 17 amino acids.

This clonotype occurred many times. The CDR3 loop reads CATSDPSGRAEMETQYF. Here the CDR3 DNA reads TGTGCCACCAGTGACCCTAGCGGGAGGGCCGAGATGGAGACCCAGTACTTC. This chain uses TRBV24-1 with TRBJ2-5; 12 positions agree with TRBD2. The CDR3 covers 17 residues. The V and J ends lost 4 bases and 5 bases, in that order; junction bases with no gene match: 10. Per germline, CDR1 KGHDR and CDR2 SFDVKD.

This clonotype was seen ten or more times. The V call is TRBV11-2, the J call TRBJ2-2; 7 bases align to TRBD1. V shed 4 bases, J shed 5 bases, and the junction held 13 bases outside the gene matches. This CDR3 region has 17 residues. CDR1 and CDR2 from the germline V gene are SGHAT and FQNNGV. The CDR3 loop reads CASSSTTGLTGTGELFF. The CDR3 DNA reads TGTGCCAGCAGCTCCACGACAGGGTTAACTGGTACCGGGGAGCTGTTTTTT.

The rearrangement joins TRBV6-1 to TRBJ2-5; D is ambiguous. CDR3 length: 11 amino acids. The V and J ends lost 10 bases and 2 bases respectively, with 8 bases between them. Germline CDR1 MNHNS, CDR2 SASEGT. The CDR3 nucleotides are TGTGCCACCAGCCTGCAAGAGACCCAGTACTTC. Translated, it gives CATSLQETQYF.

This chain connects TRBV28 to TRBJ1-1; D is perhaps TRBD1 (6 bases). CDR1 MDHEN and CDR2 SYDVKM come from the germline V gene. V dropped 6 bases and J dropped 0 bases, with 14 bases sitting between them. The CDR3 runs to 15 residues. CDR3 bases: TGTGCCAGCAGAGGGGCTGGACAGCTGAACACTGAAGCTTTCTTT. This translates into CASRGAGQLNTEAFF.

V usage is TRBV5-1 and J usage is TRBJ1-2; tentative D call: TRBD1 (5 bases). The CDR3 has 16 residues. Trimming took 1 base from V and 8 from J, leaving 21 bases between them. Germline CDR1 is SGHRS and CDR2 is YFSETQ. The CDR3 region has the DNA TGCGCCAGCAGCTTGACTTCATCGGGGACGGCTGACGGCTACACCTTC. Its protein is CASSLTSSGTADGYTF.

This clonotype was seen ten or more times. This rearrangement joins TRBV30 to TRBJ1-2, with D possibly matching TRBD1 (5 bases). V lost 6 bases and J 3 bases, leaving 11 bases between the germline ends. The CDR3 runs to 12 residues. Germline assignment: CDR1 GTSNPN and CDR2 SVGIG (reference sequence). The CDR3 reads CACAGRDYGYTF. The CDR3 region has the DNA TGTGCCTGCGCGGGGCGGGACTATGGCTACACCTTC. The full variable domain, completed using reference TRBV30 and TRBJ1-2, is SQTIHQWPATLVQPVGSPLSLECTVEGTSNPNLYWYRQAAGRGLQLLFYSVGIGQISSEVPQNLSASRPQDRQFILSSKKLLLSDSGFYLCACAGRDYGYTFGSGTRLTVV.

This clonotype occurred many times. The chain uses TRBV20-1 and TRBJ2-7; D not certain. This CDR3 has 14 residues. Trimming left V 6 bases short and J 3 bases short, with 18 bases between. Germline V gene sequence: CDR1 DFQATT, CDR2 SNEGSKA (reference sequence). The CDR3 reads CSAKRVSELYEQYF. The CDR3 DNA is TGCAGTGCGAAAAGGGTATCGGAGCTCTACGAGCAGTACTTC.

V usage is TRBV12-3 or TRBV12-4 and J usage is TRBJ2-7, with TRBD2 identical over 10 bases. V trimming: 8 bases; J trimming: 7 bases; junction bases outside the gene matches: 8. The CDR3 contains 13 residues. The CDR3 protein is CASCLAGVDEQYF. In DNA form, the CDR3 reads TGTGCCAGCTGTCTAGCGGGAGTCGATGAGCAGTACTTC.

This clonotype was counted only a few times. The chain is built from TRBV27 and TRBJ2-5, with D perhaps TRBD2 (6 bases). Deletions cut 4 bases from V and 2 bases from J, with 8 bases between. This CDR3 is built from 13 residues. The V gene's germline CDR1 is MNHEY and CDR2 SMNVEV (reference sequence). Here the CDR3 DNA reads TGTGCCAGCAGTTGGGACTCACAAGAGACCCAGTACTTC. Protein product: CASSWDSQETQYF.